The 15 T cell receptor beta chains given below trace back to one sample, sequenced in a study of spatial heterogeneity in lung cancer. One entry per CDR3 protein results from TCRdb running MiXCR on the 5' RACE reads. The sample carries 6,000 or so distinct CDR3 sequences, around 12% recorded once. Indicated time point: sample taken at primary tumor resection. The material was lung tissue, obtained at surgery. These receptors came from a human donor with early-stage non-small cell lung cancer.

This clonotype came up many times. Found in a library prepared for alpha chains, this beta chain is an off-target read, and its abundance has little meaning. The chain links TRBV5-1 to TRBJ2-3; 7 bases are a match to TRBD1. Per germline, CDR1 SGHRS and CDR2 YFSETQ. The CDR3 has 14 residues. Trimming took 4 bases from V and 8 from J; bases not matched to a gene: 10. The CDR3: CASSPGTDRATQYF. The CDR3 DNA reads TGCGCCAGCAGCCCGGGGACAGATCGGGCTACGCAGTATTTT.

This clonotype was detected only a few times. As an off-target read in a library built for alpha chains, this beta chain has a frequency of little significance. The DNA for the CDR3 is TGCGCCAGCAGCTCCCAACCGGGATTATACAATGAGCAGTTCTTC. Its protein is CASSSQPGLYNEQFF. The chain employs TRBV5-1 and TRBJ2-1; tentative D call: TRBD2 (5 bases). The CDR3 runs 15 residues. Deletions cut 3 bases from V and 4 bases from J, with 14 bases between. Germline assignment: CDR1 SGHRS and CDR2 YFSETQ.

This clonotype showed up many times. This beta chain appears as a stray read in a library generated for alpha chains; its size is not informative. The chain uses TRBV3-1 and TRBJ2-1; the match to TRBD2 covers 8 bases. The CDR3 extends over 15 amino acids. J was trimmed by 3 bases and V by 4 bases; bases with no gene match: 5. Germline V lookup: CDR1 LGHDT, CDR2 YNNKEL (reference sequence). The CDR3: CASSRTSIRYNEQFF. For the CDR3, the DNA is TGTGCCAGCAGCCGGACTAGCATCCGCTACAATGAGCAGTTCTTC.

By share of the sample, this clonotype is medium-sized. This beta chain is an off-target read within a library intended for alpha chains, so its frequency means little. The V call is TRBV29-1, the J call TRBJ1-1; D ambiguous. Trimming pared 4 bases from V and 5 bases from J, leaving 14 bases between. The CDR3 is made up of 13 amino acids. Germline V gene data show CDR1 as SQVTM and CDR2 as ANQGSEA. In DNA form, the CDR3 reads TGCAGCGTTGTGAAAGGGAGTGGGACTGAAGCTTTCTTT. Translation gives CSVVKGSGTEAFF.

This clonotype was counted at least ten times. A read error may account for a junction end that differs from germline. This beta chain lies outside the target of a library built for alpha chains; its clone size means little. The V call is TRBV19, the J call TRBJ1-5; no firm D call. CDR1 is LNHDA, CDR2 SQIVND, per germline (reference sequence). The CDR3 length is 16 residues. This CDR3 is CATSGRPGYSNQPQHF. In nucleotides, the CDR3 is TGTGCCACTAGTGGACGGCCCGGCTATAGCAATCAGCCCCAGCATTTT.

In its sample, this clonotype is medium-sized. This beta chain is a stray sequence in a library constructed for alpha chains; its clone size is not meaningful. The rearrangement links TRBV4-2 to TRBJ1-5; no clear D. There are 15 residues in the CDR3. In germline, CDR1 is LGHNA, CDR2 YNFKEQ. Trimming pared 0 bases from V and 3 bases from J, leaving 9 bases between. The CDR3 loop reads CASSQDELINQPQHF. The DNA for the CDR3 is TGTGCCAGCAGCCAAGATGAACTGATCAATCAGCCCCAGCATTTT.

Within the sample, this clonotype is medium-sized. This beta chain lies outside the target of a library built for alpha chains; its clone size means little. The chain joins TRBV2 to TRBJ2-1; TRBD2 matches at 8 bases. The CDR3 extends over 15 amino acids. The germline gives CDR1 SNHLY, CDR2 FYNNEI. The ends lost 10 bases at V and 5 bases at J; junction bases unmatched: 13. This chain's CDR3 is CAIPRTGLGDNEQFF. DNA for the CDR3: TGTGCCATCCCCCGGACGGGACTAGGGGACAATGAGCAGTTCTTC.

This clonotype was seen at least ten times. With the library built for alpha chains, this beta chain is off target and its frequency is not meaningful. The CDR3 here is CSVEVHSNYGYTF. CDR3 nucleotide sequence: TGCAGCGTTGAAGTCCACAGTAACTATGGCTACACCTTC. The rearrangement joins TRBV29-1 to TRBJ1-2; D is unclear. Trimming removed 1 base from V and 1 base from J, with 7 bases in between. The germline CDR1 and CDR2 sequences are SQVTM and ANQGSEA. This CDR3 is built from 13 residues.

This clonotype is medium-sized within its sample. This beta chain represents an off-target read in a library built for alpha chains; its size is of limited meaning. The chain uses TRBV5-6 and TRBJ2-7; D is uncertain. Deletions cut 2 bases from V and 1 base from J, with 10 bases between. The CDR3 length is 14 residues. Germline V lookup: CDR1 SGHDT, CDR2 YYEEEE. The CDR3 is CASSLGPGSYEQYF. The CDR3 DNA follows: TGTGCCAGCAGCTTAGGTCCTGGGTCCTACGAGCAGTACTTC.

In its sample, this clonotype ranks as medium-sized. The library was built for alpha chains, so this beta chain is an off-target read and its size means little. CDR3: CASSLLSVMNTEAFF. CDR3 bases: TGTGCCAGCAGCTTGCTTAGCGTTATGAACACTGAAGCTTTCTTT. V usage is TRBV11-2 and J usage is TRBJ1-1; the D is unclear. Germline CDR1 is SGHAT and CDR2 is FQNNGV. Trimming left V 3 bases short and J 0 bases short, with 11 bases between. This CDR3 spans 15 amino acids. The entire variable domain, with the rest obtained from reference TRBV11-2 and TRBJ1-1, is as follows: EAGVAQSPRYKIIEKRQSVAFWCNPISGHATLYWYQQILGQGPKLLIQFQNNGVVDDSQLPKDRFSAERLKGVDSTLKIQPAKLEDSAVYLCASSLLSVMNTEAFFGQGTRLTVV.

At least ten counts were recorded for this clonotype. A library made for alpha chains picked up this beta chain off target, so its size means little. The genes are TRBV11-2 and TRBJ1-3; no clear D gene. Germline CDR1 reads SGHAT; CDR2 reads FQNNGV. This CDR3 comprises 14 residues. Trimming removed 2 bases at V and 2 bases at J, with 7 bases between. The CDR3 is CASSLYGAGNTIYF. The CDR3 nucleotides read TGTGCCAGCAGCTTATACGGGGCTGGAAACACCATATATTTT.

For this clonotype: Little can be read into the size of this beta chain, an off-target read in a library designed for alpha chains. CDR3 in amino acids: CASRGTGTNTEAFF. CDR3 coding DNA: TGTGCCAGCAGGGGGACAGGCACCAACACTGAAGCTTTCTTT. The rearrangement joins TRBV12-3 or TRBV12-4 to TRBJ1-1, with 8 nucleotides matching TRBD1. The CDR3 contains 14 residues. The J segment lost 2 bases and the V segment lost 6 bases, leaving 5 bases of the junction unmatched.

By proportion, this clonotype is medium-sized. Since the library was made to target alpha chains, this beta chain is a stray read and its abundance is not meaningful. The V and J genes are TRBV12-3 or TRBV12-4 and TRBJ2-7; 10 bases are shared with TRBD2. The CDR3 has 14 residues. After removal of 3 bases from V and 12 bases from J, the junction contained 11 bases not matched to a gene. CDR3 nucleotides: TGTGCCAGCAGTTTTCGCCTAGCGGGAGCCGAGGGGTACTTC. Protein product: CASSFRLAGAEGYF.

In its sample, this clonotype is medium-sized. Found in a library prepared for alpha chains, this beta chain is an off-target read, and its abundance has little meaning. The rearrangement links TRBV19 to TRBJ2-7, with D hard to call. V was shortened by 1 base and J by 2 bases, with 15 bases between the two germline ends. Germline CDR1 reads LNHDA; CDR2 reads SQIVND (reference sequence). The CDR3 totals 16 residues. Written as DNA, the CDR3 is TGTGCCAGTAGTATAGTAAGATCCTCCCCTCCCTACGAGCAGTACTTC. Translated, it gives CASSIVRSSPPYEQYF.

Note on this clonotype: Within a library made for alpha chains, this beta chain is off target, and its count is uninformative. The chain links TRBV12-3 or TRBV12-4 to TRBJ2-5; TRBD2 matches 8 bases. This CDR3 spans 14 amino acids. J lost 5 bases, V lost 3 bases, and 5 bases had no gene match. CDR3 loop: CASSFGGGRETQYF. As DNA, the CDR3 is TGTGCCAGCAGTTTCGGGGGCGGGAGGGAGACCCAGTACTTC.